Below, 4 T cell receptor beta chains from the same sample are listed, as sequenced in a study of cytomegalovirus exposure and HLA in healthy donors. Use of 60 Vbeta and 13 Jbeta primers characterized the PCR. Generated by immunoSEQ multiplex PCR, the TCRdb table keeps only in-frame clones and is missing some. Of about 110,000 clones listed, 55% to 75% were seen once; the top ten hold 5.4%. Source material: PBMCs. Receptors originate from a woman in her 70s in good health and CMV-seropositive.

This clone was seen only a few times. V and J are TRBV6-6 and TRBJ2-2, with TRBD1 as a possible D gene (5 bases). There are 14 residues in the CDR3. CDR1 and CDR2 (germline): MNHNY, SVGAGI (reference sequence). V dropped 5 bases and J dropped 6 bases, with 13 bases sitting between them. CDR3 DNA sequence: TGTGCCAGCAGTGGACATCCTAGGCCCGGGGAGCTGTTTTTT. This translates into CASSGHPRPGELFF.

V usage is TRBV6-5 and J usage is TRBJ1-6; D may be TRBD1 (6 bases). Trimming removed 5 bases at V and 5 bases at J, with 13 bases between. The CDR3 sequence is 15 residues long. The V gene's germline CDR1 is MNHEY and CDR2 SVGAGI. CDR3 nucleotide sequence: TGTGCCAGCAGTACCCGCAGGGGAGATAATTCACCCCTCCACTTT. Its protein is CASSTRRGDNSPLHF.

This chain connects TRBV19 to TRBJ1-5; D not resolved. V lost 7 bases, J lost 1 base, and 14 bases lay in between. The CDR3 spans 15 residues. In germline, CDR1 is LNHDA, CDR2 SQIVND (reference sequence). CDR3 sequence (DNA): TGTGCCAGTACTCCAGTAGCAGTAAGCAATCAGCCCCAGCATTTT. This codes for CASTPVAVSNQPQHF.

The chain carries TRBV5-1 and TRBJ2-4, with 9 bases identical to TRBD1. With V trimmed by 3 bases and J by 7 bases, 5 bases remained unmatched. From germline, CDR1 is SGHRS and CDR2 YFSETQ. The CDR3 has 14 residues. CDR3 loop: CASSWTGEGNIQYF. The CDR3 DNA follows: TGCGCCAGCAGCTGGACAGGGGAAGGGAACATTCAGTACTTC.